This T cell receptor (beta chain) was sequenced during a study of memory CD4+ T cells and cytomegalovirus serostatus. Overall study: This sample comes from healthy Belgian adults, several CMV seropositive, 24 seronegative. Study findings and constraints: Each of approximately 63 CMV-associated TCRbeta sequences occurred in one to five individuals. The CMV-associated TCR signature appears largely within the CD4+ memory repertoire.

From germline, CDR1 is SEHNR and CDR2 FQNEAQ (reference sequence). V lost 3 bases to trimming and J lost 0 bases, with 12 bases between them. The CDR3 is 17 residues long. Clones were sequenced by immunoSEQ multiplex PCR, and TCRdb holds only the in-frame ones, with some missing. The sample shows 30,000 to 40,000 clones, approximately 78% of them seen only once. Turning to this clone: Its matching antigen is unknown.

The sort gate was single viable CD3+CD4+CD8-CD45RO+ cells for memory CD4+ T cells. CMV serostatus came from serum IgG against pp150, pp28, p38, p52. Input material: memory CD4+ T cells from blood. The sequence was collected from an adult in good health and CMV-seronegative. The chain carries TRBV7-9 and TRBJ1-6; D is undetermined. The CDR3 sequence is CASSLDGLGSYNSPLHF. In DNA form, the CDR3 reads TGTGCCAGCAGCTTGGACGGCCTCGGCTCCTATAATTCACCCCTCCACTTT.